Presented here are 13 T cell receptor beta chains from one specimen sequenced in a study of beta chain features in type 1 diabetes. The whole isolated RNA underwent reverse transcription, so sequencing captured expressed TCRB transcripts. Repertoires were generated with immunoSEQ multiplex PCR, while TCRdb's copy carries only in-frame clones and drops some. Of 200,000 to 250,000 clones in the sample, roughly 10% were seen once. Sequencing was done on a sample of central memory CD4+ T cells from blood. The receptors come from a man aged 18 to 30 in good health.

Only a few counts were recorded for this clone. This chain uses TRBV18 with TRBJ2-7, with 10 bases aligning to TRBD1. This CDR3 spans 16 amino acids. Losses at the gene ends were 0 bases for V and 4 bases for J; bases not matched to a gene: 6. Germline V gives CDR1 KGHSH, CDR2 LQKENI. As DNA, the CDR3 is TGTGCCAGCTCACCACCCGGACAGGGGGTGACATACGAGCAGTACTTC. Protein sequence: CASSPPGQGVTYEQYF. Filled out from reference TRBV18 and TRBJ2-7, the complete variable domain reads NAGVMQNPRHLVRRRGQEARLRCSPMKGHSHVYWYRQLPEEGLKFMVYLQKENIIDESGMPKERFSAEFPKEGPSILRIQQVVRGDSAAYFCASSPPGQGVTYEQYFGPGTRLTVT.

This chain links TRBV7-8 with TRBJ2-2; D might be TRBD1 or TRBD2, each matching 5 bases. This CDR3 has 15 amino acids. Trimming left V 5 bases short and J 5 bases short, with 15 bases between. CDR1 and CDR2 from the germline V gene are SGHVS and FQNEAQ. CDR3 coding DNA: TGTGCCAGCAGCCCGCTCATAGAGGGGACCGGGGAGCTGTTTTTT. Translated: CASSPLIEGTGELFF.

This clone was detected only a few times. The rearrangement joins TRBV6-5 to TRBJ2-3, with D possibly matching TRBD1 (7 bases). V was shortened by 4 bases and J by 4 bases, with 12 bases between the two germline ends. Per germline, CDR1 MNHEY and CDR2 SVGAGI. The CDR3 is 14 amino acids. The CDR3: CASSSGGGPDTQYF. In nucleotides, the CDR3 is TGTGCCAGCAGTTCAGGGGGAGGCCCAGATACGCAGTATTTT.

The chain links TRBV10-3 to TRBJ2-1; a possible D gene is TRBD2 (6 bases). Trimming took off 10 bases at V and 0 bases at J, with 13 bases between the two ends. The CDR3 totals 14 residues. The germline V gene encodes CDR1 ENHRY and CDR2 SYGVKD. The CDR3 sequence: CATLGEDSYNEQFF. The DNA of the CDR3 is TGTGCCACCTTGGGGGAGGACTCCTACAATGAGCAGTTCTTC.

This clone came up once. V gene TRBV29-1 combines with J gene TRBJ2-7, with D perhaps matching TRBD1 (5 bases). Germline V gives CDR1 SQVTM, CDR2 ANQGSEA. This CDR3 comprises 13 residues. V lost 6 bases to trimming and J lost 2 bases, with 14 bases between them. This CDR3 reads CSVHKGSTYEQYF. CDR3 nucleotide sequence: TGCAGCGTACACAAGGGGTCAACCTACGAGCAGTACTTC.

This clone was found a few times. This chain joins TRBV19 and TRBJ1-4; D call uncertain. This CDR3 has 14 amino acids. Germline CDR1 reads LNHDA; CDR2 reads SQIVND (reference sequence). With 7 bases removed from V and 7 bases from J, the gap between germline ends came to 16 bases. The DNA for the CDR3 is TGTGCCAGTACCCCTCGGACGGGGAGTGAAAAACTGTTTTTT. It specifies CASTPRTGSEKLFF.

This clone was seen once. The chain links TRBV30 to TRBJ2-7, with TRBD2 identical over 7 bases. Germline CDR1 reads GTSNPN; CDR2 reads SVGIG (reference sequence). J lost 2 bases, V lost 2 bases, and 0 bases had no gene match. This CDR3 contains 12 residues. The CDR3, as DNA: TGTGCCTGGAGTCGGGGGGCCTACGAGCAGTACTTC. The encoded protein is CAWSRGAYEQYF.

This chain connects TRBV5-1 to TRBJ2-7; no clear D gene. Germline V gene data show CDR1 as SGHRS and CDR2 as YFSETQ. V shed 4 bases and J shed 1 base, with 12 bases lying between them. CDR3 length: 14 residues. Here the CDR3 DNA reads TGCGCCAGCAGCCCGGACCCGGAATCCTACGAGCAGTACTTC. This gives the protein CASSPDPESYEQYF.

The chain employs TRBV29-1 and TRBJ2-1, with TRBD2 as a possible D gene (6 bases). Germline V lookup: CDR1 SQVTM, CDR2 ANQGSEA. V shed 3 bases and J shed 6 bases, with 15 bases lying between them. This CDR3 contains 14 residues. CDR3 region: CSVDRRDGGNEQFF. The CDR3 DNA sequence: TGCAGCGTTGACCGCCGGGACGGGGGCAATGAGCAGTTCTTC.

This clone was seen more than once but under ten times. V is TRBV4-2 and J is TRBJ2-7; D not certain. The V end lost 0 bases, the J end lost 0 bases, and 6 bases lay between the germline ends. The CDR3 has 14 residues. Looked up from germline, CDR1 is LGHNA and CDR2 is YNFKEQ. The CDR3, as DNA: TGTGCCAGCAGCCAAGAACCTAGCTCCTACGAGCAGTACTTC. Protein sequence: CASSQEPSSYEQYF.

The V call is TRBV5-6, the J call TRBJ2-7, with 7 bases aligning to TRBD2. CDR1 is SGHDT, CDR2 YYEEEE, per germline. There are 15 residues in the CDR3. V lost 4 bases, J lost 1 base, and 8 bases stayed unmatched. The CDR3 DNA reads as TGTGCCAGCAGCCCTTTGGGGCGGGAGTCCTACGAGCAGTACTTC. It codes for CASSPLGRESYEQYF.

CDR3 sequence (DNA): TGTGCCAGTAGTATGGGGACAGCCGGCTCCTACGAGCAGTACTTC. Translation: CASSMGTAGSYEQYF. The chain links TRBV19 to TRBJ2-7; TRBD1 matches at 7 bases. Germline V gives CDR1 LNHDA, CDR2 SQIVND (reference sequence). This CDR3 is built from 15 residues. Trimming removed 3 bases from V and 0 bases from J; junction bases left unmatched: 5.

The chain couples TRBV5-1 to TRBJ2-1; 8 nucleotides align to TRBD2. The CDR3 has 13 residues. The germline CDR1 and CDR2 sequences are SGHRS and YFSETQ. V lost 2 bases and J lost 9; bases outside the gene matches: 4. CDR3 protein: CASSLAGEGEQFF. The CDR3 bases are TGCGCCAGCAGCTTAGCGGGAGAGGGTGAGCAGTTCTTC.